A single sample is the source of the 10 T cell receptor beta chains below, sequenced in a study of technical replicates of blood from several donors. Clones were read by immunoSEQ multiplex PCR, and TCRdb kept only the in-frame ones, dropping some. This table holds around 70,000 clones, roughly 94% found once. Sequencing was done on a sample of T cells isolated from PBMCs. The receptors derive from a human donor in good health.

The chain employs TRBV4-1 and TRBJ1-2; 9 bases agree with TRBD1. This CDR3 contains 16 residues. The germline gives CDR1 MGHRA, CDR2 YSYEKL. Losses at the gene ends were 1 base for V and 1 base for J; bases not matched to a gene: 4. The DNA of the CDR3 is TGCGCCAGCAGCCAAGTAGGGACAGGGCTTAACTATGGCTACACCTTC. Encoded protein: CASSQVGTGLNYGYTF.

This chain joins TRBV14 and TRBJ2-1; D call uncertain. The V gene's germline CDR1 is SGHDN and CDR2 FVKESK. V lost 5 bases, J lost 4 bases, and 15 bases lay in between. The CDR3 consists of 15 residues. This CDR3 is CASSKRRGDYNEQFF. DNA for the CDR3: TGTGCCAGCAGCAAAAGGAGAGGAGATTACAATGAGCAGTTCTTC.

The V and J genes are TRBV7-9 and TRBJ2-5; 7 positions agree with TRBD2. This CDR3 spans 15 amino acids. V shed 5 bases and J 4 bases; nucleotides not matched to a gene: 10. Germline CDR1 reads SEHNR; CDR2 reads FQNEAQ (reference sequence). The CDR3 region is CASSPGRRGSETQYF. CDR3 in DNA: TGTGCCAGCAGCCCCGGTCGGCGGGGGTCAGAGACCCAGTACTTC.

With respect to this clone: The same CDR3 is also encoded by other DNA sequences in this sample. The CDR3 is CASSLQETQYF. The CDR3 DNA reads TGCGCCAGCAGCCTACAAGAGACCCAGTACTTC. The chain carries TRBV5-1 and TRBJ2-5; no firm D call. V lost 4 bases to trimming and J lost 2 bases, with 3 bases between them. The CDR3 spans 11 residues. Germline V gives CDR1 SGHRS, CDR2 YFSETQ.

The rearrangement links TRBV29-1 to TRBJ1-5; no clear D gene. V lost 3 bases to trimming and J lost 1 base, with 7 bases between them. Looked up from germline, CDR1 is SQVTM and CDR2 is ANQGSEA. The CDR3 loop spans 13 amino acids. The CDR3 DNA is TGCAGCGTTGATTCGGGGAGCAATCAGCCCCAGCATTTT. It codes for CSVDSGSNQPQHF. Complete variable domain (other parts from reference TRBV29-1 and TRBJ1-5): SAVISQKPSRDICQRGTSLTIQCQVDSQVTMMFWYRQQPGQSLTLIATANQGSEATYESGFVIDKFPISRPNLTFSTLTVSNMSPEDSSIYLCSVDSGSNQPQHFGDGTRLSIL.

The chain joins TRBV27 to TRBJ2-6, with a tentative D call TRBD1 (5 bases). Germline V gene data show CDR1 as MNHEY and CDR2 as SMNVEV (reference sequence). The V and J ends lost 5 bases and 0 bases respectively, with 14 bases between them. The CDR3 runs to 17 residues. The CDR3 region is CASSGQGQNSGANVLTF. The CDR3 DNA sequence: TGTGCCAGCAGTGGGCAGGGTCAAAACTCTGGGGCCAACGTCCTGACTTTC.

V gene TRBV11-2 combines with J gene TRBJ2-2; 8 nucleotides match TRBD2. This CDR3 contains 15 residues. The germline CDR1 and CDR2 sequences are SGHAT and FQNNGV. J was trimmed by 9 bases and V by 5 bases; bases with no gene match: 11. The CDR3 DNA reads as TGTGCCAGCAGCCCTTCCGGGGGGGCTCTCAGGGAGCTGTTTTTT. Its protein is CASSPSGGALRELFF.

This clone appeared many times. This sequence joins TRBV7-2 and TRBJ1-5; D possibly corresponds to TRBD1 (5 bases). Between the trimmed V and J ends, which lost 5 bases and 7 bases, there was a span of 12 bases. The CDR3 runs 13 residues. Germline V CDR1 and CDR2: SGHTA, FQGNSA. The CDR3 reads CASSTQGTQPQHF. In nucleotides, the CDR3 is TGTGCCAGCAGCACGCAGGGAACCCAGCCCCAGCATTTT.

This sequence joins TRBV9 and TRBJ2-1; the match to TRBD1 covers 10 bases. Germline trimming cut 0 bases from V and 9 bases from J; bases unmatched to any gene: 6. Germline V gene data show CDR1 as SGDLS and CDR2 as YYNGEE. The CDR3 is 15 amino acids. The CDR3 region is CASSVETGGGGEQFF. CDR3 DNA: TGTGCCAGCAGCGTAGAGACAGGGGGCGGGGGTGAGCAGTTCTTC. The whole variable domain, remainder taken from reference TRBV9 and TRBJ2-1, is DSGVTQTPKHLITATGQRVTLRCSPRSGDLSVYWYQQSLDQGLQFLIQYYNGEERAKGNILERFSAQQFPDLHSELNLSSLELGDSALYFCASSVETGGGGEQFFGPGTRLTVL.

This clone has a single count. The V call is TRBV19, the J call TRBJ2-3; 10 bases are shared with TRBD1. The germline V gene has CDR1 LNHDA and CDR2 SQIVND (reference sequence). This CDR3 is 15 amino acids long. Unmatched junction bases numbered 10, after V lost 7 bases and J lost 6 bases. CDR3 DNA sequence: TGTGCCAGTACCAGGGTCGGGACAGGGGAGGATACGCAGTATTTT. Amino acids: CASTRVGTGEDTQYF. The entire variable domain, with the rest obtained from reference TRBV19 and TRBJ2-3, is as follows: DGGITQSPKYLFRKEGQNVTLSCEQNLNHDAMYWYRQDPGQGLRLIYYSQIVNDFQKGDIAEGYSVSREKKESFPLTVTSAQKNPTAFYLCASTRVGTGEDTQYFGPGTRLTVL.